This T cell receptor (beta chain) is drawn from a study of blood T cells in healthy people across ages. Study-wide findings and caveats: Unsorted PBMC material precluded a definitive naive versus antigen-experienced comparison.

On this clonotype: The target antigen is unknown.

The CDR3 is 12 amino acids. Germline V CDR1 and CDR2: MDHEN, SYDVKM. The V end was cut by 8 bases, the J end by 2 bases, with 9 bases between. Then a second PCR, running roughly 7 to 11 cycles, was carried out with a sample-barcoded 5' primer and a J-beta primer mix. Each CDR3 protein gets one entry after TCRdb re-called the 5' RACE reads with MiXCR. The sample gives 1.5 million to 2 million distinct CDR3 sequences, approximately 30% of which show up once; around 7.7% is in the top ten. The sequencing input was blood. This chain uses TRBV28 with TRBJ1-2; D gene unclear. The TCR sequence derives from a woman aged 25 to 39 in good health. This CDR3 reads CASWGSNYGYTF. The CDR3 nucleotides read TGTGCCAGCTGGGGATCCAACTATGGCTACACCTTC.